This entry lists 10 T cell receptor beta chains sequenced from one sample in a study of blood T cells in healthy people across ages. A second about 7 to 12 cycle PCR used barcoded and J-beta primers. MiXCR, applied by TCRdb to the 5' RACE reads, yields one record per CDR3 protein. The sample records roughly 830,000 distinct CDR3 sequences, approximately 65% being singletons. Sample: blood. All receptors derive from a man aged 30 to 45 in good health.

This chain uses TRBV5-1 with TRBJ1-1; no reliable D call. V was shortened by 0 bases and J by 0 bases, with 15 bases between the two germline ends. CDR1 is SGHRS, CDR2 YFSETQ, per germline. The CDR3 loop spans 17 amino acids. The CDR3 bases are TGCGCCAGCAGCTTGGGGCAACACCTTACTATGAACACTGAAGCTTTCTTT. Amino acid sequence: CASSLGQHLTMNTEAFF.

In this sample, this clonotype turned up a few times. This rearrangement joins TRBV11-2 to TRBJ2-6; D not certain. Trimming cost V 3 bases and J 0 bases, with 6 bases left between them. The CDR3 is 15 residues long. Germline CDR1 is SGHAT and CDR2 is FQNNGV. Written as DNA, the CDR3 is TGTGCCAGCAGCTTTTTGGCCTCTGGGGCCAACGTCCTGACTTTC. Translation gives CASSFLASGANVLTF.

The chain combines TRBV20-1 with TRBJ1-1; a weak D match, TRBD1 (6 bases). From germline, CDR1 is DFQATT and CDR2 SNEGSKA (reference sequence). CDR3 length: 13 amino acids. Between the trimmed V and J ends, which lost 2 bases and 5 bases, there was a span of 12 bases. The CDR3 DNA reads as TGCAGTGCTAGACGCCAGGGGAAGACTGAAGCTTTCTTT. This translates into CSARRQGKTEAFF.

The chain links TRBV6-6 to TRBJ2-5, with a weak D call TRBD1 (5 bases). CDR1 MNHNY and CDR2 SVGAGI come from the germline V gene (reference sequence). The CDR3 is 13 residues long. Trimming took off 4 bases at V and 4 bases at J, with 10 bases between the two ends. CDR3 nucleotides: TGTGCCAGCAGTTGTGGACAAGCAGAGACCCAGTACTTC. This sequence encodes CASSCGQAETQYF.

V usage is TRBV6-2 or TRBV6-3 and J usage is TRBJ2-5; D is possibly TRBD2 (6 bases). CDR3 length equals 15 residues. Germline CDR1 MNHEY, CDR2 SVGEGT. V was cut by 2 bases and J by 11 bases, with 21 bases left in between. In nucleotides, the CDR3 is TGTGCCAGCAGTTACGCGTGGGACTCCTTCTTGGAGCAGTACTTC. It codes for CASSYAWDSFLEQYF.

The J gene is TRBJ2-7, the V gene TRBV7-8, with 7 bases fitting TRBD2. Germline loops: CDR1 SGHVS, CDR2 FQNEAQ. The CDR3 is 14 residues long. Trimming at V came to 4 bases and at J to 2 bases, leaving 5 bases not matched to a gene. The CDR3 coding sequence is TGTGCCAGCAGCTGGACTAGTGATGCCTACGAGCAGTACTTC. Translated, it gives CASSWTSDAYEQYF.

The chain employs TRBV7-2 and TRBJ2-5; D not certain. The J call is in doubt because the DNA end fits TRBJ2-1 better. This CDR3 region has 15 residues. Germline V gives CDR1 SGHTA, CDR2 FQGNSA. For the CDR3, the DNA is TGTGCCAGCAGCTTAGCTAGGGATTTCCAAGAGACCCAGTTCTTC. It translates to CASSLARDFQETQFF.

DNA for the CDR3: TGTGCCAGCAGCCCGACTAGCGGGCAGGGTAATGAGCAGTTCTTC. Translating it yields CASSPTSGQGNEQFF. The V and J genes are TRBV7-2 and TRBJ2-1; TRBD2 matches at 10 bases. This CDR3 spans 15 amino acids. Germline V CDR1 and CDR2: SGHTA, FQGNSA. V lost 5 bases, J lost 7 bases, and 8 bases stayed unmatched.

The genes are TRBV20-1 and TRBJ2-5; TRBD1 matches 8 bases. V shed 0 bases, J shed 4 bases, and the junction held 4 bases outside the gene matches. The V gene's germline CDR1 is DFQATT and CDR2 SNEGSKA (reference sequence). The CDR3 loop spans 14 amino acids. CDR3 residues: CSARDRTGRETQYF. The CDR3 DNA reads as TGCAGTGCTAGAGATCGGACAGGGAGAGAGACCCAGTACTTC.

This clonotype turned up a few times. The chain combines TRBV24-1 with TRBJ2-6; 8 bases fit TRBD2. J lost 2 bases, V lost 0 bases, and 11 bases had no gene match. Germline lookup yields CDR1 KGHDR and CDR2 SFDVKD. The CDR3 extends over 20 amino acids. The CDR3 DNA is TGTGCCACCAGTGATTTGCGGGAGGGTCTAATCTGTCCTGGGGCCAACGTCCTGACTTTC. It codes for CATSDLREGLICPGANVLTF.